This TCR beta chain was observed in a study of blood T cell repertoires in COVID-19. Study details: Acute and convalescent COVID-19 specimens originated in the United States, Italy and Spain. PBMCs, B-cell-depleted T cells, or T cells provided the cDNA or gDNA that made up the material.

This CDR3 region has 16 residues. Germline values: CDR1 SGHRS, CDR2 YFSETQ. The V end was cut by 6 bases, the J end by 0 bases, with 16 bases between. Authors' methods: Estimated nucleated cell counts came from reference gene primer amplification. TCRdb's copy holds only in-frame clones and misses some; the assay was immunoSEQ multiplex PCR. The D gene and trimming were derived from the DNA, and the V and J assignments and clone size from that table. Of some 180,000 clones listed, 70% to 90% were seen once; the top ten hold 5% to 6.5%. J is TRBJ2-1 and V is TRBV5-1; D might be TRBD2 (5 bases). This receptor was obtained from a man aged 35 to 55 with active or convalescent COVID-19. Input material: peripheral blood. This CDR3 is CASMVGVVSSYNEQFF. DNA of the CDR3: TGCGCCAGCATGGTCGGGGTTGTAAGCTCCTACAATGAGCAGTTCTTC.